Listed below are T cell receptor beta chains from one sample, sequenced in a study of OX40 agonist ivuxolimab in advanced cancers. Method: immunoSEQ multiplex PCR; TCRdb's copy keeps in-frame clones and lacks some. Among 30,000 to 35,000 clones listed, 79% were seen once. Specimen: CD4+ or CD8+ T cells sorted from blood, collected in a trial of the OX40 agonist ivuxolimab. These receptors originate from an adult with an advanced solid tumor such as melanoma, head and neck, liver or kidney cancer. CDR3s include the opening cysteine and the closing phenylalanine or tryptophan. A D gene is named only where the DNA matches it firmly. Expanded clones are given a class, and other clones once, few, many or no size at all.

clone_size	v_call	j_call	d_call	cdr3_nt	cdr3_aa
NA	TRBV2	TRBJ1-4	NA	TGTGCCAGCACCCGCCAAAAACTAAATGAAAAACTGTTTTTT	CASTRQKLNEKLFF
few	TRBV4-1	TRBJ2-7	NA	TGCGCCAGCAGCCCTCAGGGGGGCTACGAGCAGTACTTC	CASSPQGGYEQYF
NA	TRBV7-3	TRBJ1-1	TRBD1	TGTGCCAGCAGCTCGGGACAGGGGCACACTGAAGCTTTCTTT	CASSSGQGHTEAFF
NA	TRBV18	TRBJ1-5	TRBD1	TGTGCCAGCTCACCACCACAGGGGGCGGGCAATCAGCCCCAGCATTTT	CASSPPQGAGNQPQHF
once	TRBV29-1	TRBJ1-2	TRBD1	TGCAGCGTTCCCAGGGGGCGCGGCTATGGCTACACCTTC	CSVPRGRGYGYTF
NA	TRBV11-2	TRBJ1-5	NA	TGTGCCAGCAGCTTAGATGAGGGGCAGCCCCAGCATTTT	CASSLDEGQPQHF
NA	TRBV5-1	TRBJ2-5	TRBD2	TGCGCCAGCAGCTTGGATCCAGCGGGGGTCCAAGAGACCCAGTACTTC	CASSLDPAGVQETQYF
NA	TRBV10-1	TRBJ2-7	NA	TGCGCCAGCAGTGCCGGCCTCGGCTACGAGCAGTACTTC	CASSAGLGYEQYF
NA	TRBV6-6	TRBJ2-7	TRBD1	TGTGCCAGCAGTGCGGCCGGGACAGGGGAATACGAGCAGTACTTC	CASSAAGTGEYEQYF
NA	TRBV15	TRBJ2-5	TRBD2	TGTGCCACCAGCGGTCAACTAGGGGCGGGGGCCCAGTACTTC	CATSGQLGAGAQYF
NA	TRBV27	TRBJ2-2	NA	TGTGCCAGCAGTGAACTCACCGGGGAGCTGTTTTTT	CASSELTGELFF
NA	TRBV9	TRBJ2-5	NA	TGTGCCAGCAGCGTAACAGGGGGGGAAGAGACCCAGTACTTC	CASSVTGGEETQYF
NA	TRBV28	TRBJ2-7	NA	TGTGCCAGCAACCAAGCTGCGGGTGGGACCTACGAGCAGTACTTC	CASNQAAGGTYEQYF
once	TRBV27	TRBJ2-2	NA	TGTGCCAGCAGCAACAAGGGACTTTACACCGGGGAGCTGTTTTTT	CASSNKGLYTGELFF
once	TRBV19	TRBJ1-4	NA	TGTGCCAGTAGTTCCCCCCAGCGGGAACTAACTAATGAAAAACTGTTTTTT	CASSSPQRELTNEKLFF
NA	TRBV5-1	TRBJ1-2	NA	TGCGCCAGCAGCTTGGAGGGTCGGACTGGCTACACCTTC	CASSLEGRTGYTF
NA	TRBV7-9	TRBJ2-7	TRBD1	TGTGCCAGCAGCATTCTGGACAGGGGGGACGAGCAGTACTTC	CASSILDRGDEQYF
once	TRBV5-1	TRBJ2-1	NA	TGCGCCAGCAGCAAAGGGGGCTCCTACAATGAGCAGTTCTTC	CASSKGGSYNEQFF
NA	TRBV29-1	TRBJ1-2	NA	TGCAGCGTTTCACAGGGCGCTGGTACCTATGGCTACACCTTC	CSVSQGAGTYGYTF
NA	TRBV28	TRBJ2-7	NA	TGTGCCAGCACCTCGGGGGGCTCCTACTACGAGCAGTACTTC	CASTSGGSYYEQYF
NA	TRBV2	TRBJ1-4	NA	TGTGCCAGCAGTGAAGGGGGCGCGGGTGAAAAACTGTTTTTT	CASSEGGAGEKLFF
NA	TRBV20-1	TRBJ2-5	NA	TGCAGTGCCGCCAAAGAGACCCAGTACTTC	CSAAKETQYF
NA	TRBV29-1	TRBJ1-6	NA	TGCAGCGTTCAGACAGATGATACCTTTAATTCACCCCTCCACTTT	CSVQTDDTFNSPLHF
NA	TRBV10-1	TRBJ2-7	NA	TGCGCCAGCAGCGCCCGACGTCCCGGCGGATGGGGTTCCTACGAGCAGTACTTC	CASSARRPGGWGSYEQYF
NA	TRBV28	TRBJ1-1	TRBD1	TGTGCCAGCACTTGGGGACAGCGTAACACTGAAGCTTTCTTT	CASTWGQRNTEAFF
NA	TRBV6-1	TRBJ2-1	TRBD1	TGTGCCAGCAGGGGACAGGGTTCCTACAATGAGCAGTTCTTC	CASRGQGSYNEQFF
NA	TRBV5-1	TRBJ1-5	NA	TGCGCCAGCAGCAGAGACGGCAGTAGCAATCAGCCCCAGCATTTT	CASSRDGSSNQPQHF
NA	TRBV9	TRBJ2-5	TRBD2	TGTGCCAGCAGCGTATCGGATAGCGGGGGGCAGGAGACCCAGTACTTC	CASSVSDSGGQETQYF
NA	TRBV2	TRBJ2-4	TRBD1	TGTGCCAGCACTCTGGACAGGGGAGCCAAAAACATTCAGTACTTC	CASTLDRGAKNIQYF
once	TRBV7-3	TRBJ1-5	NA	TGTGCCAGCAGCTTAACGGCAGGGCAGCCCCAGCATTTT	CASSLTAGQPQHF
NA	TRBV7-3	TRBJ1-1	NA	TGTGCCAGCAGCCCGGGTGGACCTGAAGCTTTCTTT	CASSPGGPEAFF
NA	TRBV6-1	TRBJ2-7	TRBD1	TGTGCCAGCCGGACAGGGGGGGGATACGAGCAGTACTTC	CASRTGGGYEQYF
NA	TRBV11-1	TRBJ2-7	NA	TGTGCCAGCAGCCGCATAGGGGGGGCCTACGAGCAGTACTTC	CASSRIGGAYEQYF
NA	TRBV2	TRBJ2-7	TRBD1	TGTGCCAGCAGCAGGGACAGCTACGAGCAGTACTTC	CASSRDSYEQYF
NA	TRBV18	TRBJ2-7	NA	TGTGCCAGCCCCCTGGGGCCCTACGAGCAGTACTTC	CASPLGPYEQYF